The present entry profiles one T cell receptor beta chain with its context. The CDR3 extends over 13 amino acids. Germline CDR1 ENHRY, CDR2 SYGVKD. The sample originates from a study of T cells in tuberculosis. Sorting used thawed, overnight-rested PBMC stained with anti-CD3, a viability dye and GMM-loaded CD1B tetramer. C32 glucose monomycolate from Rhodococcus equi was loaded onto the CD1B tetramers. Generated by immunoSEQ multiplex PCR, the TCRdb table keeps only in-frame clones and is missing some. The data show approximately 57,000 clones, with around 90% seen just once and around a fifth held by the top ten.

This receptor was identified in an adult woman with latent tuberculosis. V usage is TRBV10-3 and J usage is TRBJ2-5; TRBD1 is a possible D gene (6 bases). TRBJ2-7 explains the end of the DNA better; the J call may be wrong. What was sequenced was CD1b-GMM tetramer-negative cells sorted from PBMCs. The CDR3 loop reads CAIRTGHSYEQYF. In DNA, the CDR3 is TGTGCCATCAGGACGGGACACTCCTACGAGCAGTACTTC.